These 26 T cell receptor beta chains were sequenced from one sample in a study of T cell clonality in common variable immunodeficiency. Study results and caveats: Common variable immunodeficiency TCR beta sequences reportedly had fewer deletions and N-nucleotide insertions.

No antigens are known for them. TCRdb's table, derived via immunoSEQ multiplex PCR, lists solely in-frame clones and lacks some. The table lists approximately 26,000 clones, with no singletons. What was sequenced was peripheral blood mononuclear cells. These receptors were collected from a human donor with common variable immunodeficiency.

Notes on this clone: Coverage ceases 3 residues before the CDR3 finishes, and the germline J gene fills in the end. V usage is TRBV20-1 and J usage is TRBJ2-7, with D possibly matching TRBD1 (6 bases). The CDR3 contains 14 residues. Germline-derived CDR1 and CDR2 are DFQATT and SNEGSKA (reference sequence). Trimming left V 4 bases short and J 2 bases short, with 15 bases between. CDR3 protein: CSATPDSFTYEQYF. The DNA read from the CDR3 is TGCAGTGCTACCCCGGACAGCTTCACCTACGAG.

The DNA read from the CDR3 is TGTGCCAGCAGCCCCCGGGACTATGGC. As protein: CASSPRDYG. The full CDR3 is CASSPRDYGYTF. The V call is TRBV7-9, the J call TRBJ1-2; unclear D gene. The read terminates 3 residues before the CDR3 end, so the remaining end is supplied by the germline J gene. CDR3 length: 12 amino acids. V gave up 5 bases and J gave up 3 bases, with 7 bases separating them. Germline CDR1 reads SEHNR; CDR2 reads FQNEAQ (reference sequence).

This clone was picked up a small number of times. The read stops 3 residues short of the end of the CDR3; the missing end is completed from the germline J gene. The J gene is TRBJ2-7, the V gene TRBV2; D possibly corresponds to TRBD1 (6 bases). Trimming pared 4 bases from V and 1 base from J, leaving 8 bases between. The CDR3 has 13 residues. Looked up from germline, CDR1 is SNHLY and CDR2 is FYNNEI. Incomplete CDR3 DNA: TGTGCCAGCAGTGCCGACAGGTCCTACGAG. Translated, it gives CASSADRSYE. The CDR3 in its entirety is CASSADRSYEQYF.

As to this clone: The read finishes 3 residues shy of the CDR3 end, and the germline J gene is used to complete it. This sequence joins TRBV6-2 or TRBV6-3 and TRBJ2-1, with TRBD2 matching over 14 bases. The V and J ends lost 6 bases and 6 bases, in that order; junction bases with no gene match: 7. Per germline, CDR1 MNHEY and CDR2 SVGEGT. There are 16 residues in the CDR3. CDR3 DNA (partial): TGTGCCAGCAGCAGACAGGGACTAGCGGGGGTCAATGAG. Protein: CASSRQGLAGVNE. The CDR3 reads in full as CASSRQGLAGVNEQFF.

As for this clone: Read coverage stops 3 residues before the CDR3 terminus; the germline J gene supplies the remainder. The chain joins TRBV18 to TRBJ1-1; a weak D match, TRBD1 (5 bases). The germline V gene encodes CDR1 KGHSH and CDR2 LQKENI. V dropped 2 bases and J dropped 7 bases, with 20 bases sitting between them. This CDR3 has 16 amino acids. CDR3 amino acids: CASSPAVGGGGSEAFF. CDR3 DNA (partial): TGTGCCAGCTCACCAGCCGTTGGTGGGGGGGGAAGTGAA.

Turning to this clone: The read halts 3 residues ahead of the CDR3 end, with the missing end drawn from the germline J gene. The chain couples TRBV2 to TRBJ2-7, with 8 bases lining up with TRBD2. Losses at the gene ends were 6 bases for V and 4 bases for J; bases not matched to a gene: 5. Germline V gives CDR1 SNHLY, CDR2 FYNNEI. The CDR3 spans 13 residues. CDR3: CASSGSGEYEQYF. The sequenced part of the CDR3 DNA is TGTGCCAGCAGCGGTAGCGGGGAATACGAG.

On this clone: The CDR3 extends 3 residues past the end of the read, so its final part is completed from the germline J gene. The chain carries TRBV6-2 or TRBV6-3 and TRBJ1-3, with 7 bases matching TRBD1. The CDR3 covers 17 residues. Trimming took 2 bases from V and 0 from J; bases not matched to a gene: 7. Germline loops: CDR1 MNHEY, CDR2 SVGEGT. CDR3 region: CASSYTHRGTSGNTIYF. The DNA read from the CDR3 is TGTGCCAGCAGTTACACGCACAGGGGCACCTCTGGAAACACC.

As regards this clone: The read is 3 residues too short to cover the CDR3 end, so that end is filled in from the germline J gene. The chain couples TRBV5-1 to TRBJ2-5; 11 bases map to TRBD2. CDR1 SGHRS and CDR2 YFSETQ come from the germline V gene. This CDR3 is built from 14 residues. V was pared by 5 bases and J by 4 bases, with 4 bases of the junction left unmatched. The CDR3 loop reads CASSSLAGGETQYF. CDR3 DNA (partial): TGCGCCAGCAGTTCCCTAGCGGGGGGAGAGACC.

This clone was counted between two and nine times. The missing CDR3 end, 3 residues past where the read stops, is filled in from the germline J gene. The genes are TRBV7-8 and TRBJ1-5, with 8 bases fitting TRBD1. The germline V gene has CDR1 SGHVS and CDR2 FQNEAQ. CDR3 length: 17 residues. V trimming: 5 bases; J trimming: 4 bases; junction bases outside the gene matches: 13. The CDR3 here is CASSTNRDRGVNQPQHF. The DNA read from the CDR3 is TGTGCCAGCAGCACAAACCGAGACAGGGGAGTTAATCAGCCC.

For this clone: The read terminates 3 residues ahead of where the CDR3 ends, so the germline J gene completes it. The J gene is TRBJ2-7, the V gene TRBV18; 8 nucleotides match TRBD2. Germline CDR1 and CDR2: KGHSH and LQKENI. The CDR3 consists of 16 residues. V trimming: 6 bases; J trimming: 1 base; junction bases outside the gene matches: 11. The CDR3 bases that were read are TGTGCCAGCTCTCCGGGGGGGGGACTCTATTCCTACGAG. Translating it yields CASSPGGGLYSYE. The full CDR3 protein is CASSPGGGLYSYEQYF.

On this clone itself: The read finishes 3 residues shy of the CDR3 end, and the germline J gene is used to complete it. The genes are TRBV23-1 and TRBJ2-2; tentatively, D is TRBD2 (6 bases). TRBV23-1 is designated an ORF whose function remains uncertain. With 4 bases removed from V and 0 bases from J, the gap between germline ends came to 9 bases. This CDR3 region has 15 residues. CDR3 sequence: CASSRWGANTGELFF. The sequenced part of the CDR3 DNA is TGCGCCAGCAGTCGGTGGGGGGCGAACACCGGGGAG.

This clone was recorded at least ten times. The read terminates 3 residues before the CDR3 end, so the remaining end is supplied by the germline J gene. V is TRBV18 and J is TRBJ2-6, with 7 bases that match TRBD1. J was trimmed by 1 base and V by 8 bases; bases with no gene match: 11. The germline V gene has CDR1 KGHSH and CDR2 LQKENI. This CDR3 spans 17 amino acids. Incomplete CDR3 DNA: TGTGCCAGCGCATCGGGACAGTTACTTTCTGGGGCCAACGTC. Protein: CASASGQLLSGANV. The whole CDR3 protein is CASASGQLLSGANVLTF.

This clone appeared many times. Coverage ceases 3 residues before the CDR3 finishes, and the germline J gene fills in the end. The chain joins TRBV7-2 to TRBJ2-7; 10 bases are shared with TRBD1. The CDR3 contains 13 residues. V lost 5 bases to trimming and J lost 5 bases; unmatched junction nucleotides: 3. CDR1 and CDR2 from the germline V gene are SGHTA and FQGNSA. The part of the CDR3 DNA that was read is TGTGCCAGCAGCCGGGACAGGGGCCACGAG. Encoded protein: CASSRDRGHE. The whole CDR3 protein is CASSRDRGHEQYF.

This clone is categorized as medium-sized. From the germline J gene comes the end of the CDR3, since the read stops 3 residues before it. This chain connects TRBV28 to TRBJ2-3, with TRBD1 identical over 8 bases. CDR3 size: 15 residues. The germline gives CDR1 MDHEN, CDR2 SYDVKM. V lost 7 bases to trimming and J lost 6 bases; unmatched junction nucleotides: 12. The CDR3: CASMGNTGGADTQYF. Partial CDR3 DNA: TGTGCCAGCATGGGGAACACAGGGGGAGCGGATACG.

On this clone itself: Sequencing ends 3 residues short of the CDR3 end; the germline J gene provides the rest. This same CDR3 is encoded by further DNA sequences in the sample. The genes are TRBV7-2 and TRBJ1-1; D is unclear. The CDR3 is 13 residues long. The germline gives CDR1 SGHTA, CDR2 FQGNSA. The DNA read from the CDR3 is TGTGCCAGCAGCGAACCGGACTCCCCGCTA. This sequence encodes CASSEPDSPL. The whole CDR3 is CASSEPDSPLAFF.

This clone was found a few times. The CDR3 bases that were read are TGTGCCAGCAGCTCGGATCTTACCCTAGGGACC. Translating gives CASSSDLTLGT. The entire CDR3 is CASSSDLTLGTQYF. The chain has TRBV7-2 and TRBJ2-5; D unresolved. The read ends 3 residues before the CDR3 terminus; that terminus is restored from the germline J gene. V was cut by 4 bases and J by 7 bases, with 16 bases left in between. The CDR3 extends over 14 amino acids. Germline CDR1 is SGHTA and CDR2 is FQGNSA.

In this sample, this clone turned up a few times. From the germline J gene comes the end of the CDR3, since the read stops 3 residues before it. The chain has TRBV7-2 and TRBJ1-2; D is uncertain. CDR1 is SGHTA and CDR2 is FQGNSA in the germline V gene. The CDR3 covers 14 residues. V dropped 1 base and J dropped 4 bases, with 10 bases sitting between them. CDR3 DNA (partial): TGTGCCAGCAGCTTAGATCCCTCGGTCTATGGC. This codes for CASSLDPSVYG. The full CDR3 protein reads CASSLDPSVYGYTF.

There are many counts of this clone. The CDR3: CASSLAGTNENTQYF. The covered CDR3 bases are TGTGCCAGCAGCTTGGCCGGGACTAATGAAAATACG. The J gene is TRBJ2-3, the V gene TRBV5-4; TRBD2 aligns across 7 bases. Read coverage stops 3 residues before the CDR3 terminus; the germline J gene supplies the remainder. CDR1 and CDR2 from the germline V gene are SGHNT and YYREEE (reference sequence). The CDR3 runs to 15 residues. With 0 bases clipped from V and 7 bases from J, the junction kept 8 bases outside the gene matches.

This clone was seen a few times. The read ends 3 residues before the CDR3 terminus; that terminus is restored from the germline J gene. The genes are TRBV7-9 and TRBJ1-3; D gene ambiguous. Germline V CDR1 and CDR2: SEHNR, FQNEAQ (reference sequence). V shed 5 bases and J shed 6 bases, with 14 bases lying between them. The CDR3 is 14 amino acids. The sequenced part of the CDR3 DNA is TGTGCCAGCAGCCCTGTCGAGCATAAAAACACC. Translating it yields CASSPVEHKNT. The full CDR3 sequence reads CASSPVEHKNTIYF.

This clone was picked up many times. Coverage ceases 3 residues before the CDR3 finishes, and the germline J gene fills in the end. The chain has TRBV28 and TRBJ2-7; TRBD1 matches 7 bases. After removal of 10 bases from V and 4 bases from J, the junction contained 7 bases not matched to a gene. The CDR3 extends over 12 amino acids. Germline V gives CDR1 MDHEN, CDR2 SYDVKM. CDR3 DNA (partial): TGTGCCACCTCGACAGGGAAGTACGAG. This encodes CATSTGKYE. The entire CDR3 reads CATSTGKYEQYF.

This clone occurred many times. CDR3 in amino acids: CASRRGRDSGANVLTF. The CDR3 DNA, read in part, is TGTGCCAGCAGACGTGGCAGGGACTCTGGGGCCAACGTC. This sequence joins TRBV5-4 and TRBJ2-6; the D gene is possibly TRBD1 (5 bases). The CDR3 end lies 3 residues beyond the end of the read and is filled in from the germline J gene. Germline V CDR1 and CDR2: SGHNT, YYREEE (reference sequence). CDR3 length equals 16 residues. Trimming pared 5 bases from V and 0 bases from J, leaving 12 bases between.

On this clone: The read ends 3 residues early relative to the CDR3; the germline J gene fills the gap. This chain uses TRBV11-2 with TRBJ2-7; no clear D. In germline, CDR1 is SGHAT, CDR2 FQNNGV. The CDR3 runs 14 residues. V was cut by 0 bases and J by 2 bases, with 8 bases left in between. CDR3 DNA, as far as it was read: TGTGCCAGCAGCTTAGAGCCGTCGGCCTACGAG. Translation gives CASSLEPSAYE. From start to end, the CDR3 is CASSLEPSAYEQYF. Complete variable domain (other parts from reference TRBV11-2 and TRBJ2-7): EAGVAQSPRYKIIEKRQSVAFWCNPISGHATLYWYQQILGQGPKLLIQFQNNGVVDDSQLPKDRFSAERLKGVDSTLKIQPAKLEDSAVYLCASSLEPSAYEQYFGPGTRLTVT.

Of note for this clone: The missing CDR3 end, 3 residues past where the read stops, is filled in from the germline J gene. The V and J genes are TRBV18 and TRBJ1-5, with 7 bases identical to TRBD1. V gave up 0 bases and J gave up 4 bases; unmatched junction bases: 0. The germline CDR1 and CDR2 sequences are KGHSH and LQKENI. CDR3 length: 14 amino acids. The CDR3 protein is CASSPPTGNQPQHF. Partial CDR3 DNA: TGTGCCAGCTCACCACCGACAGGGAATCAGCCC.

This clone was picked up many times. Sequencing ends 3 residues short of the CDR3 end; the germline J gene provides the rest. The genes are TRBV7-9 and TRBJ1-2; D possibly corresponds to TRBD1 (5 bases). CDR3 length: 13 residues. Per the germline V gene, CDR1 is SEHNR and CDR2 is FQNEAQ (reference sequence). Trimming shortened V by 4 bases and J by 2 bases, and 8 bases separated the two germline ends. CDR3 DNA, as far as it was read: TGTGCCAGCAGCTCGACAGCGAACTATGGC. This sequence encodes CASSSTANYG. The whole CDR3 protein is CASSSTANYGYTF.

This clone has only a few counts. Coverage ceases 3 residues before the CDR3 finishes, and the germline J gene fills in the end. The chain recombines TRBV6-1 with TRBJ2-7; D is uncertain. V lost 3 bases and J 2 bases, leaving 8 bases between the germline ends. This CDR3 contains 13 residues. CDR1 is MNHNS and CDR2 is SASEGT in the germline V gene. CDR3 DNA, as far as it was read: TGTGCCAGCAGTGATCCGGGTACCTACGAG. Residues: CASSDPGTYE. The full-length CDR3 reads as CASSDPGTYEQYF.

This clone was counted a few times. The CDR3 is cut off 3 residues early in the read; its end comes from the germline J gene. The chain couples TRBV6-1 to TRBJ2-7; tentatively, D is TRBD1 (5 bases). V was pared by 4 bases and J by 1 base, with 8 bases between. The CDR3 sequence is 13 residues long. Germline CDR1 reads MNHNS; CDR2 reads SASEGT. The sequenced part of the CDR3 DNA is TGTGCCAGCAGTGGGCAGGGATCCTACGAG. Its translation: CASSGQGSYE. The complete CDR3 reads CASSGQGSYEQYF.